The 15 T cell receptor beta chains below were found in one sample sequenced in a study of esophageal squamous cell carcinoma under preoperative chemotherapy. The time point was: after preoperative PTX-NDP chemotherapy. TCRdb ran MiXCR on the PCR reads and lists one entry per CDR3 protein. The table shows roughly 20,000 distinct CDR3 sequences, with approximately 44% occurring only once. Sampling was done from a patient given preoperative chemotherapy. The receptors were gathered from a human donor with esophageal squamous cell carcinoma. The donor label of this sample is uncertain.

V and J are TRBV7-6 and TRBJ2-5, with D tentatively TRBD1 or TRBD2 (5 bases each). The CDR3 contains 14 residues. The germline gives CDR1 SGHVS, CDR2 FNYEAQ. The CDR3 coding sequence is TGTGCGGGCAGCGTGGGCAGTGACCAAGGGACGCAGTACTTC. Amino acid sequence: CAGSVGSDQGTQYF.

This clonotype was counted between two and nine times. V gene TRBV27 combines with J gene TRBJ2-1, with a weak D call TRBD2 (5 bases). V lost 5 bases to trimming and J lost 13 bases, with 18 bases between them. This CDR3 is built from 13 residues. Germline V gene lookup returns CDR1 MNHEY and CDR2 SMNVEV (reference sequence). CDR3: CASSPGRKETQFF. The CDR3 DNA is TGTGCCAGCAGTCCGGGAAGGAAAGAGACCCAGTTCTTC.

About this clonotype itself: The conserved phenylalanine or tryptophan normally closing the CDR3 is absent here, so this likely arose from a read error. The limits of the CDR3 on the DNA are not certain, so only TCRdb's listed CDR3 is given. The gene calls are TRBV11-3 and TRBJ2-6; TRBD1 is the table's D call and was not checked against the DNA. Germline CDR1 reads SGHNT; CDR2 reads YENEEA. Including both end residues, the CDR3 is 18 amino acids long. This CDR3 reads CASSLGYLDSYNEQYFGA.

The chain combines TRBV11-3 with TRBJ2-5; TRBD1 or TRBD2 may be the D gene (5 bases each). This CDR3 has 14 residues. Deletions cut 2 bases from V and 11 bases from J, with 18 bases between. Looked up from germline, CDR1 is SGHNT and CDR2 is YENEEA. The CDR3 region has the DNA TGTGCCAGCAGCTTATCTTTGTGGGACGGTGAGCAGTACTTC. This translates into CASSLSLWDGEQYF.

This clonotype was seen ten or more times. A much larger clone differs from this one at a single base, so this may be a read error. V and J are TRBV6-5 and TRBJ2-5, with 8 bases identical to TRBD1. V shed 8 bases, J shed 11 bases, and the junction held 16 bases outside the gene matches. Germline V gene lookup returns CDR1 MNHEY and CDR2 SVGAGI. The CDR3 runs to 14 residues. As DNA, the CDR3 is TGTGCCAGCCGACAGGGGCTGGTGTACAATGAGCAGTACTTC. It codes for CASRQGLVYNEQYF.

This clonotype has a handful of counts. The chain employs TRBV6-1 and TRBJ1-4, with 11 bases aligning to TRBD1. The CDR3 runs 18 residues. From germline, CDR1 is MNHNS and CDR2 SASEGT. The V and J ends lost 9 bases and 2 bases, in that order; junction bases with no gene match: 14. The CDR3 DNA sequence: TGTGCCAGTCTTTGGGACAGGGGGGCTTTGGCCACTAATGAAAAACTGTTTTTT. This gives the protein CASLWDRGALATNEKLFF.

This clonotype counts as large. The CDR3 DNA reads TGTGCCAGCAGCTTAGTGAGGTCCAGAGCAGATACGCAGTATTTT. It encodes CASSLVRSRADTQYF. The chain is built from TRBV7-2 and TRBJ2-3; D unclear. The germline CDR1 and CDR2 sequences are SGHTA and FQGNSA. The CDR3 loop spans 15 amino acids. Trimming removed 1 base at V and 4 bases at J, with 12 bases between.

This chain uses TRBV10-3 with TRBJ2-5, with D uncertain. CDR3 length equals 11 residues. Germline V gene lookup returns CDR1 ENHRY and CDR2 SYGVKD. V was pared by 10 bases and J by 2 bases, with 8 bases between. CDR3 amino acids: CATAVQETQYF. The CDR3 DNA sequence: TGTGCCACGGCCGTTCAAGAGACCCAGTACTTC.

The V and J genes are TRBV6-5 and TRBJ2-5, with 8 bases that match TRBD2. The last part of the DNA fits TRBJ2-7 better; the J call may be wrong. This CDR3 comprises 16 residues. Looked up from germline, CDR1 is MNHEY and CDR2 is SVGAGI. CDR3 residues: CASSYSGSGIPYEQYF. CDR3 DNA sequence: TGTGCCAGCAGTTACTCGGGTAGCGGGATACCCTACGAGCAGTACTTC.

The chain carries TRBV4-2 and TRBJ2-2; 11 bases map to TRBD2. V trimming: 2 bases; J trimming: 1 base; junction bases outside the gene matches: 3. The CDR3 extends over 17 amino acids. Germline V gene sequence: CDR1 LGHNA, CDR2 YNFKEQ. The CDR3 protein is CASSQYSGGGNTGELFF. CDR3 in DNA: TGTGCCAGCAGCCAATATAGCGGGGGGGGGAACACCGGGGAGCTGTTTTTT.

Note on this clonotype: One end of the junction is discordant with germline, which a read error may explain. The CDR3 DNA sequence: TGTGCCAGCAGGATACTAGCGGGGGGGAGTATCGCAGATACGCAGTACTTT. Its protein product is CASRILAGGSIADTQYF. The V gene is TRBV7-2, the J gene TRBJ2-3; 13 nucleotides align to TRBD2. The CDR3 totals 17 residues. Germline-derived CDR1 and CDR2 are SGHTA and FQGNSA.

V usage is TRBV6-1 and J usage is TRBJ2-7, with D maybe TRBD1 (6 bases). The J call may be wrong; the DNA end is better matched by TRBJ2-5. The CDR3 contains 13 residues. Germline assignment: CDR1 MNHNS and CDR2 SASEGT. Here the CDR3 reads CASTEDSQETQYF. As DNA, the CDR3 is TGTGCCAGCACCGAGGACAGCCAAGAGACCCAGTACTTC.

This clonotype has a count of ten or more. CDR3 amino acids: CASRAADILETQYF. CDR3 nucleotides: TGTGCCAGCAGGGCTGCGGATATATTGGAGACCCAGTACTTC. The V gene is TRBV7-2, the J gene TRBJ2-5, with D unclear. With 6 bases removed from V and 5 bases from J, the gap between germline ends came to 16 bases. In germline, CDR1 is SGHTA, CDR2 FQGNSA. The CDR3 is made up of 14 amino acids.

This clonotype has a handful of counts. The chain recombines TRBV11-3 with TRBJ2-3, with 7 bases fitting TRBD1. Trimming cost V 5 bases and J 2 bases; bases outside gene matches: 7. Looked up from germline, CDR1 is SGHNT and CDR2 is YENEEA. This CDR3 region has 15 residues. The CDR3 nucleotides read TGTGCCAGCAGCAAACGACAGGGATCCACAGATACGCAGTATTTT. It yields the protein CASSKRQGSTDTQYF.

In the case of this clonotype: At one end, the junction sequence differs from germline, possibly due to a read error. The V gene is TRBV7-2, the J gene TRBJ2-3; 8 nucleotides agree with TRBD1. The CDR3 covers 16 residues. Germline V gene lookup returns CDR1 SGHTA and CDR2 FQGNSA. CDR3 protein: CVSRARQGRSKDTQYF. CDR3 in DNA: TGTGTCAGCAGGGCGCGACAGGGGCGGAGCAAAGATACCCAGTATTTT.